This T cell receptor (beta chain) came from a study of T cell changes during pregnancy in multiple sclerosis. Measured with immunoSEQ multiplex PCR; TCRdb has only the in-frame clones, and not every one. The sample holds about 68,000 clones, about 89% seen once. Per the germline V gene, CDR1 is LGHNA and CDR2 is YSLEER. The CDR3 is 16 amino acids. V was clipped by 0 bases and J by 1 base, with 10 bases between them. The chain has TRBV4-3 and TRBJ2-1, with unresolved D. This receptor was identified in a female donor with multiple sclerosis, enrolled in a pregnancy study. Sequenced here: peripheral blood, sampled in the second trimester of pregnancy. CDR3 in DNA: TGCGCCAGCAGCCAAGATCTTGAGGCTTCCTACAATGAGCAGTTCTTC. Residues: CASSQDLEASYNEQFF.